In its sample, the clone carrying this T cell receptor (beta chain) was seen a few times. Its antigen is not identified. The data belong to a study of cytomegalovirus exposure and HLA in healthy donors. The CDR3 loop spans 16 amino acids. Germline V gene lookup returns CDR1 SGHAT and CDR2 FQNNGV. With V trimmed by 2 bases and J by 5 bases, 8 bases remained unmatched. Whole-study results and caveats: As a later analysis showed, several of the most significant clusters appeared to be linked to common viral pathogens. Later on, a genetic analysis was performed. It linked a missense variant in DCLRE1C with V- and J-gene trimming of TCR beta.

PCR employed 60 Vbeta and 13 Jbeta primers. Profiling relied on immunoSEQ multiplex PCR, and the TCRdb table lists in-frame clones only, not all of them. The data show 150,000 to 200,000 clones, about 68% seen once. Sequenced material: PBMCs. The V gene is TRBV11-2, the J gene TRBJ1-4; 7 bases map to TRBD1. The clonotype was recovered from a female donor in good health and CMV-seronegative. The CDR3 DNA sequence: TGTGCCAGCAGCTTAATGCGGGACAGCACAAATGAAAAACTGTTTTTT. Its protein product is CASSLMRDSTNEKLFF. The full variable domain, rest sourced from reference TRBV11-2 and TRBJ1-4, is EAGVAQSPRYKIIEKRQSVAFWCNPISGHATLYWYQQILGQGPKLLIQFQNNGVVDDSQLPKDRFSAERLKGVDSTLKIQPAKLEDSAVYLCASSLMRDSTNEKLFFGSGTQLSVL.